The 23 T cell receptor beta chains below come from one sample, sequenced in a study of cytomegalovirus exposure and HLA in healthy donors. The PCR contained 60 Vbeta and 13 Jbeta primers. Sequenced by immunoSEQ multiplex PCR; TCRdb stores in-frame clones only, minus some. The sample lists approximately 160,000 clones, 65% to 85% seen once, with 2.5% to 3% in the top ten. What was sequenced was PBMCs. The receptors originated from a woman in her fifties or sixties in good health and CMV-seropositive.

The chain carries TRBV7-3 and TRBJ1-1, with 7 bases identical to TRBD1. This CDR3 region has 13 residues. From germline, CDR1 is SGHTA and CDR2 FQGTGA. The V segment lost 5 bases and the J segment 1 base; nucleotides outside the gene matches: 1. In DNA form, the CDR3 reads TGTGCCAGCAGCCGGACAGGGAACACTGAAGCTTTCTTT. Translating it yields CASSRTGNTEAFF.

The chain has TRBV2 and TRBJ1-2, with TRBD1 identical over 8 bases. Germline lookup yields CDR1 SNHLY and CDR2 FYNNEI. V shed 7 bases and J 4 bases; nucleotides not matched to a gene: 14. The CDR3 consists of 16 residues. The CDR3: CASTLLDREVSYGYTF. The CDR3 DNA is TGTGCCAGCACTCTCCTGGACAGGGAAGTGTCCTATGGCTACACCTTC.

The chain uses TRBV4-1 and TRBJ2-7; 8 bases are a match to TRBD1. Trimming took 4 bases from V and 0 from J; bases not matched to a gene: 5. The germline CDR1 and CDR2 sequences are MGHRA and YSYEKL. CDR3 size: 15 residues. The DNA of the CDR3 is TGCGCCAGCAGCCCCTGGACAGGGAGCTCCTACGAGCAGTACTTC. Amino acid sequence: CASSPWTGSSYEQYF.

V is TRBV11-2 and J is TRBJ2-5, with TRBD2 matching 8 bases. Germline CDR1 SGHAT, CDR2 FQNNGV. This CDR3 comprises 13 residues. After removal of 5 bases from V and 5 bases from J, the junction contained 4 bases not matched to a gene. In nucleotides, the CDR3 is TGTGCCAGCAGCCCGACGGGGGGGGAGACCCAGTACTTC. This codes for CASSPTGGETQYF.

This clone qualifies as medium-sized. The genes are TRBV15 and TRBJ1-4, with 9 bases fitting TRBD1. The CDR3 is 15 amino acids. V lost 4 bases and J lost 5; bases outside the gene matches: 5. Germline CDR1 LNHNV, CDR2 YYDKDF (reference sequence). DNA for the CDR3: TGTGCCACCAGCAAACAGGGGGCCCCGAATGAAAAACTGTTTTTT. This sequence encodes CATSKQGAPNEKLFF.

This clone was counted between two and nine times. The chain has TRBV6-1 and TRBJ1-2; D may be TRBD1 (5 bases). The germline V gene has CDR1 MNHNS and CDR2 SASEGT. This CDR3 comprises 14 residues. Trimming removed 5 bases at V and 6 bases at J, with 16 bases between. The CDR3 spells CASSSQGGAHGYTF. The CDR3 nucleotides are TGTGCCAGCAGTTCCCAGGGTGGGGCTCATGGCTACACCTTC.

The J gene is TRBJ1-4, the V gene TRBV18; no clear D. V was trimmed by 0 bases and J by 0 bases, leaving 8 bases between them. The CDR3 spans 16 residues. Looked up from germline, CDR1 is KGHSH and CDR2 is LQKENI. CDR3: CASSPPVQTTNEKLFF. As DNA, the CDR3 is TGTGCCAGCTCACCACCCGTTCAGACAACTAATGAAAAACTGTTTTTT.

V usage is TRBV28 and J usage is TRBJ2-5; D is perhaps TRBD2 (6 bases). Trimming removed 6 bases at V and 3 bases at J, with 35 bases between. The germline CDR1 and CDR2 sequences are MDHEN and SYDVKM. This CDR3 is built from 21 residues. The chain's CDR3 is CASSWGLGSNENSDWKETQYF. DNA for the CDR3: TGTGCCAGCAGCTGGGGACTCGGGAGCAATGAGAACTCGGACTGGAAAGAGACCCAGTACTTC.

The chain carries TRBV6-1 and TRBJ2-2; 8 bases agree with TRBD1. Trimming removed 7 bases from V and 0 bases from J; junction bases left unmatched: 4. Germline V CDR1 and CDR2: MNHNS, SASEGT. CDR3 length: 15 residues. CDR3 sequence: CASKTTGANTGELFF. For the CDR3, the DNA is TGTGCCAGCAAGACGACAGGGGCGAACACCGGGGAGCTGTTTTTT.

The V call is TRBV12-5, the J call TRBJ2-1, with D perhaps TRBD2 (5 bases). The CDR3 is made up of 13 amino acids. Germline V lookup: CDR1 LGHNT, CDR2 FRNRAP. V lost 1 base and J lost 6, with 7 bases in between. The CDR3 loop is CASGLAGINEQFF. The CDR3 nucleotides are TGTGCTAGTGGTTTGGCGGGGATCAATGAGCAGTTCTTC.

CDR3 residues: CASDRDRAFGAFF. In DNA form, the CDR3 reads TGTGCCAGCGATCGGGACAGGGCATTCGGAGCTTTCTTT. The chain couples TRBV6-6 to TRBJ1-1; 9 positions match TRBD1. Trimming removed 8 bases from V and 10 bases from J; junction bases left unmatched: 11. This CDR3 comprises 13 residues. Germline V lookup: CDR1 MNHNY, CDR2 SVGAGI (reference sequence).

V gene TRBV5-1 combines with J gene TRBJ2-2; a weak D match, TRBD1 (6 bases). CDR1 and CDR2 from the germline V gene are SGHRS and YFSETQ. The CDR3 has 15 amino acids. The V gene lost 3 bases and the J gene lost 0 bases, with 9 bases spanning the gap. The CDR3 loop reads CASSSGQPNTGELFF. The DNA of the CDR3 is TGCGCCAGCAGCTCCGGACAGCCGAACACCGGGGAGCTGTTTTTT.

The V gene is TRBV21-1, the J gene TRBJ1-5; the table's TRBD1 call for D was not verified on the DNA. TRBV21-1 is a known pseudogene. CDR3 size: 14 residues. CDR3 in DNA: TGTGCCAGCAGCACTGGACAGCCAAATCAGCCCCAGCATTTT. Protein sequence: CASSTGQPNQPQHF.

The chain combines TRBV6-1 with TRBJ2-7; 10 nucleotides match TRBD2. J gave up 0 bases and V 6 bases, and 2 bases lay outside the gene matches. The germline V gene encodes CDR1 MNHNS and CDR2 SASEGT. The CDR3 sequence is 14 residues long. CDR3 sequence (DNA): TGTGCCAGCAGCTGGACTAGCGGCTCCTACGAGCAGTACTTC. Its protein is CASSWTSGSYEQYF.

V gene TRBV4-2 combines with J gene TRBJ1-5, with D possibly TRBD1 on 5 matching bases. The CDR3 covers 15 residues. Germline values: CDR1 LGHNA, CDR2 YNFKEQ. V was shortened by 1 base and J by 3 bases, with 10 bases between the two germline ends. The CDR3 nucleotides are TGTGCCAGCAGCCAAGGGTCAGGGTCCAATCAGCCCCAGCATTTT. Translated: CASSQGSGSNQPQHF.

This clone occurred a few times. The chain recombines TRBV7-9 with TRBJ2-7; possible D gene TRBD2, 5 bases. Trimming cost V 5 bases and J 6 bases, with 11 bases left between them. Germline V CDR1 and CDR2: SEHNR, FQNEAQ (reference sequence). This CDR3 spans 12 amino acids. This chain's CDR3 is CASSVLDFEQYF. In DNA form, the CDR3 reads TGTGCCAGCAGCGTACTAGACTTCGAGCAGTACTTC.

This chain's CDR3 is CASSAGTSDYNEQFF. The DNA for the CDR3 is TGTGCCAGCAGTGCCGGGACTAGCGACTACAATGAGCAGTTCTTC. The chain combines TRBV6-5 with TRBJ2-1; 10 bases are a match to TRBD2. V was pared by 5 bases and J by 3 bases, with 4 bases of the junction left unmatched. The CDR3 totals 15 residues. Germline values: CDR1 MNHEY, CDR2 SVGAGI.

CDR3: CASSLIPTGEAFF. The CDR3 region has the DNA TGTGCCAGCAGCTTAATCCCAACGGGTGAAGCTTTCTTT. The chain has TRBV11-3 and TRBJ1-1; unclear D gene. V lost 2 bases and J lost 7, with 11 bases in between. The CDR3 runs to 13 residues. Germline values: CDR1 SGHNT, CDR2 YENEEA.

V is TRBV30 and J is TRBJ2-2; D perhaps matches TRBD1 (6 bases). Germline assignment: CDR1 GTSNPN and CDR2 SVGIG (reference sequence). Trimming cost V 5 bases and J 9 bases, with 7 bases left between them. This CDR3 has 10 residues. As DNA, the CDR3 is TGTGCCTGGGGGGGCCGGGAGCTGTTTTTT. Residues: CAWGGRELFF.

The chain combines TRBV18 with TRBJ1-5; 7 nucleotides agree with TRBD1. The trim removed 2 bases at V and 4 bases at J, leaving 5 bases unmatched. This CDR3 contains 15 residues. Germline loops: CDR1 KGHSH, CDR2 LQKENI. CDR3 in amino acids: CASSPSTGPNQPQHF. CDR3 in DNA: TGTGCCAGCTCACCATCGACAGGGCCTAATCAGCCCCAGCATTTT.

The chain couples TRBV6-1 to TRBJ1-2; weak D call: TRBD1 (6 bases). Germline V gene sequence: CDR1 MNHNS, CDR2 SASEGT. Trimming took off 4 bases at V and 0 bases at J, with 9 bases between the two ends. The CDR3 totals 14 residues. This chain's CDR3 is CASSAQGSNYGYTF. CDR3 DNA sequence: TGTGCCAGCAGTGCCCAGGGGTCTAACTATGGCTACACCTTC.

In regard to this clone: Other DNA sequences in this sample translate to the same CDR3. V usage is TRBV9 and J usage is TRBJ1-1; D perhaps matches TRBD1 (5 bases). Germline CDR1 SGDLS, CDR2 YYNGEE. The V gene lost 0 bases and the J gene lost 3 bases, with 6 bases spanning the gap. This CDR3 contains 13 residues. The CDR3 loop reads CASSVGGDTEAFF. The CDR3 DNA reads TGTGCCAGCAGCGTAGGGGGGGACACTGAAGCTTTCTTT. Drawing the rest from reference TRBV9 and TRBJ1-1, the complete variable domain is DSGVTQTPKHLITATGQRVTLRCSPRSGDLSVYWYQQSLDQGLQFLIQYYNGEERAKGNILERFSAQQFPDLHSELNLSSLELGDSALYFCASSVGGDTEAFFGQGTRLTVV.

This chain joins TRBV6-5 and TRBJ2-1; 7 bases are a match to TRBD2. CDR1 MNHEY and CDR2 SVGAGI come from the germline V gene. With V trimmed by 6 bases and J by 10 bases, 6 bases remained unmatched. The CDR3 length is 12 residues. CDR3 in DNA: TGTGCCAGCAGCCCCGGGGGAGGGGAGCAGTTCTTC. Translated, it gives CASSPGGGEQFF.